These 9 T cell receptor beta chains were all obtained from the same sample, sequenced in a study of T cell responses to AZD1222 COVID-19 vaccine. TCRdb's table, derived via immunoSEQ multiplex PCR, lists solely in-frame clones and lacks some. Of about 130,000 clones detected, 92% appear once; the ten largest clones hold approximately 2%. Material: peripheral blood, obtained on day 0 of AZD1222 vaccination. Receptor source: an adult in good health.

V usage is TRBV5-3 and J usage is TRBJ1-5, with no clear D. TRBV5-3 is classed as an ORF, of uncertain function. This CDR3 has 11 amino acids. V shed 4 bases and J shed 4 bases, with 3 bases lying between them. The CDR3 sequence is CARSPNQPQHF. CDR3 coding DNA: TGTGCCAGAAGCCCGAATCAGCCCCAGCATTTT.

The chain recombines TRBV7-2 with TRBJ1-5; D call uncertain. The CDR3 extends over 15 amino acids. Germline values: CDR1 SGHTA, CDR2 FQGNSA. Trimming took off 5 bases at V and 6 bases at J, with 17 bases between the two ends. CDR3 residues: CASSTTPSNLQPQHF. In DNA form, the CDR3 reads TGTGCCAGCAGCACGACACCCAGCAACCTTCAGCCCCAGCATTTT.

The chain carries TRBV11-2 and TRBJ1-2, with D perhaps TRBD1 (5 bases). The CDR3 extends over 16 amino acids. Germline V CDR1 and CDR2: SGHAT, FQNNGV. The V end was cut by 1 base, the J end by 4 bases, with 16 bases between. CDR3: CASSLGGSGRIYGYTF. The CDR3, as DNA: TGTGCCAGCAGCTTAGGGGGCTCGGGGCGAATCTATGGCTACACCTTC. The full variable domain, rest sourced from reference TRBV11-2 and TRBJ1-2, is EAGVAQSPRYKIIEKRQSVAFWCNPISGHATLYWYQQILGQGPKLLIQFQNNGVVDDSQLPKDRFSAERLKGVDSTLKIQPAKLEDSAVYLCASSLGGSGRIYGYTFGSGTRLTVV.

V gene TRBV27 combines with J gene TRBJ2-5; no clear D. The ends were cut back, 8 bases at V and 1 base at J, with 20 bases in the middle. This CDR3 is 16 amino acids long. CDR1 is MNHEY and CDR2 is SMNVEV in the germline V gene (reference sequence). The CDR3 DNA sequence: TGTGCCAGCGCCCCCGTCGCAGTGTCAGGCCAAGAGACCCAGTACTTC. Protein product: CASAPVAVSGQETQYF.

V and J are TRBV7-6 and TRBJ2-7; the match to TRBD1 covers 7 bases. Germline V CDR1 and CDR2: SGHVS, FNYEAQ. V lost 5 bases to trimming and J lost 3 bases; unmatched junction nucleotides: 10. This CDR3 contains 15 residues. CDR3: CASSVRGQSGYEQYF. The CDR3 nucleotides are TGTGCCAGCAGCGTCAGGGGACAGTCAGGCTACGAGCAGTACTTC. The variable domain in full, with the rest retrieved from reference TRBV7-6 and TRBJ2-7, is GAGVSQSPRYKVTKRGQDVALRCDPISGHVSLYWYRQALGQGPEFLTYFNYEAQQDKSGLPNDRFSAERPEGSISTLTIQRTEQRDSAMYRCASSVRGQSGYEQYFGPGTRLTVT.

The J gene is TRBJ2-6, the V gene TRBV18; 7 nucleotides match TRBD1. This CDR3 region has 18 residues. The V segment lost 2 bases and the J segment 1 base; nucleotides outside the gene matches: 8. Germline V gives CDR1 KGHSH, CDR2 LQKENI. The DNA for the CDR3 is TGTGCCAGCTCACCAGTGAGGGGGCGCCTGTCTGGGGCCAACGTCCTGACTTTC. This gives the protein CASSPVRGRLSGANVLTF.

The V gene is TRBV11-2, the J gene TRBJ1-2; 8 bases match TRBD1. In germline, CDR1 is SGHAT, CDR2 FQNNGV. The CDR3 consists of 14 residues. The junction had 6 bases not matched to a gene; V was cut back by 5 bases and J by 4 bases. CDR3 in amino acids: CASSLLGTGYGYTF. In nucleotides, the CDR3 is TGTGCCAGCAGCCTCCTCGGGACAGGCTATGGCTACACCTTC.

The chain uses TRBV19 and TRBJ1-4; no definite D call. V shed 5 bases and J shed 3 bases, with 10 bases lying between them. Per the germline V gene, CDR1 is LNHDA and CDR2 is SQIVND (reference sequence). This CDR3 region has 14 residues. The CDR3 DNA reads as TGTGCCAGTAGTCCGTATTTGGCTAATGAAAAACTGTTTTTT. Translating it yields CASSPYLANEKLFF. The whole variable domain, filled in from reference TRBV19 and TRBJ1-4, reads DGGITQSPKYLFRKEGQNVTLSCEQNLNHDAMYWYRQDPGQGLRLIYYSQIVNDFQKGDIAEGYSVSREKKESFPLTVTSAQKNPTAFYLCASSPYLANEKLFFGSGTQLSVL.

The V call is TRBV7-3, the J call TRBJ1-1; D unresolved. Germline values: CDR1 SGHTA, CDR2 FQGTGA. CDR3 length: 14 amino acids. Trimming left V 2 bases short and J 4 bases short, with 11 bases between. The CDR3 here is CASSLFPRSTEAFF. CDR3 DNA sequence: TGTGCCAGCAGCTTATTCCCGAGGAGCACTGAAGCTTTCTTT.